These 17 T cell receptor beta chains came from one sample sequenced in a study of Graves' ophthalmopathy and Graves' hyperthyroidism. RNA transcripts were the source from which TCR beta CDR3 regions were amplified. HTBI primers were used in a first-round RT-PCR, which preceded a second-round multiplex PCR. TCRdb recomputed calls from the multiplex PCR reads with MiXCR, one row per CDR3 protein. The repertoire holds over 650,000 distinct CDR3 sequences, with just over 40% as singletons. The specimen was peripheral blood. The source of these receptors is an adult man with Graves' ophthalmopathy.

About this clonotype itself: The missing conserved phenylalanine or tryptophan at the end of this CDR3 makes a read error likely. It is unclear where the CDR3 begins or ends on the DNA, so no DNA is shown, and the CDR3 is as TCRdb lists it. The V gene is TRBV10-3, the J gene TRBJ2-7; the table calls TRBD1, which could not be checked here. Germline lookup yields CDR1 ENHRY and CDR2 SYGVKD. The CDR3 has 11 residues if both end residues are counted. CDR3 sequence reads: CAISESGTVNT.

This clonotype was seen repeatedly, ten times or more. The CDR3 here is CASSPTEWPQHF. The CDR3, as DNA: TGTGCCAGCAGCCCGACCGAGTGGCCCCAGCATTTT. The V gene is TRBV7-8, the J gene TRBJ1-5; D remains unclear. Per the germline V gene, CDR1 is SGHVS and CDR2 is FQNEAQ. V gave up 5 bases and J gave up 9 bases, with 11 bases separating them. This CDR3 contains 12 residues.

This clonotype was seen at least ten times. This sequence joins TRBV7-6 and TRBJ2-7, with 10 bases fitting TRBD2. Germline CDR1 reads SGHVS; CDR2 reads FNYEAQ. V lost 5 bases and J lost 0; bases outside the gene matches: 10. The CDR3 totals 17 residues. CDR3 nucleotide sequence: TGTGCCAGCAGCGCGGTACTAGCGGGATCCTCCTCCTACGAGCAGTACTTC. It codes for CASSAVLAGSSSYEQYF.

The chain recombines TRBV6-2 or TRBV6-3 with TRBJ1-1; the D is unclear. V lost 2 bases and J lost 8, with 6 bases in between. In germline, CDR1 is MNHEY, CDR2 SVGEGT. The CDR3 has 11 amino acids. CDR3: CASSYKSEAFF. Here the CDR3 DNA reads TGTGCCAGCAGTTACAAGTCGGAAGCTTTCTTT.

In its sample, this clonotype was seen many times. This chain joins TRBV12-3 or TRBV12-4 and TRBJ2-5; D remains unclear. This CDR3 is 15 amino acids long. Trimming removed 2 bases from V and 2 bases from J, with 12 bases in between. The CDR3 nucleotides read TGTGCCAGCAGTTTATCAACAGTTGTACAAGAGACCCAGTACTTC. Translation: CASSLSTVVQETQYF.

This clonotype has at least ten counts. This chain joins TRBV20-1 and TRBJ1-4; D not resolved. V was cut by 0 bases and J by 4 bases, with 12 bases left in between. The CDR3 is 15 amino acids. Germline V CDR1 and CDR2: DFQATT, SNEGSKA (reference sequence). The CDR3 loop is CSARDGWASNEKLFF. The CDR3 DNA is TGCAGTGCTAGAGATGGGTGGGCGAGTAATGAAAAACTGTTTTTT.

In regard to this clonotype: At one end, the junction sequence differs from germline, possibly due to a read error. This rearrangement joins TRBV11-2 to TRBJ2-5; D perhaps matches TRBD2 (7 bases). The CDR3 has 15 amino acids. Germline-derived CDR1 and CDR2 are SGHAT and FQNNGV. Here the CDR3 reads CASSPGDYRQETQYF. The CDR3 DNA reads as TGCGCCAGCAGCCCAGGGGACTACCGCCAAGAGACCCAGTACTTC.

The J gene is TRBJ1-1, the V gene TRBV7-9; D ambiguous. Germline CDR1 SEHNR, CDR2 FQNEAQ (reference sequence). This CDR3 has 17 amino acids. The V end was cut by 8 bases, the J end by 3 bases, with 25 bases between. The CDR3 here is CASSRSYGGRMDTEAFF. CDR3 nucleotide sequence: TGTGCCAGCTCACGAAGCTACGGTGGAAGGATGGACACTGAAGCTTTCTTT.

This clonotype was seen repeatedly, ten times or more. The CDR3 spells CASSLGTVQETQYF. The CDR3 bases are TGCGCCAGCAGCTTGGGGACAGTACAAGAGACCCAGTACTTC. V usage is TRBV5-1 and J usage is TRBJ2-5, with D perhaps matching TRBD1 (6 bases). The V end was cut by 0 bases, the J end by 2 bases, with 8 bases between. Germline loops: CDR1 SGHRS, CDR2 YFSETQ. This CDR3 is 14 amino acids long.

This clonotype was seen repeatedly, ten times or more. The chain employs TRBV7-2 and TRBJ1-2; D is undetermined. Trimming pared 6 bases from V and 1 base from J, leaving 15 bases between. CDR1 and CDR2 (germline): SGHTA, FQGNSA. CDR3 length: 15 residues. This CDR3 reads CASRKTVRYNYGYTF. The CDR3 DNA is TGTGCCAGCAGAAAGACGGTCCGCTATAACTATGGCTACACCTTC.

This clonotype was counted once. A read error may be the cause here, since a much bigger clone is one base away. The V call is TRBV7-2, the J call TRBJ2-5, with D perhaps assigned TRBD1 or TRBD2 (5 bases each). Germline V gene sequence: CDR1 SGHTA, CDR2 FQGNSA. CDR3 length: 13 amino acids. The ends were cut back, 7 bases at V and 2 bases at J, with 11 bases in the middle. The CDR3 is CASNPGPQETQYF. The CDR3 coding sequence is TGTGCCAGCAACCCGGGACCACAAGAGACCCAGTACTTC.

Ten or more counts support this clonotype. This chain links TRBV2 with TRBJ1-2; no firm D call. The CDR3 totals 15 residues. Trimming stripped 1 base from V and 4 bases from J, with 13 bases between. Per the germline V gene, CDR1 is SNHLY and CDR2 is FYNNEI. This CDR3 reads CASSEEVPSGYGYTF. The CDR3 region has the DNA TGTGCCAGCAGTGAAGAGGTCCCTTCAGGCTATGGCTACACCTTC.

This clonotype appeared many times. CDR3 DNA: TGTGCCAGCAGGCTCAGAGCCGGGGCCCAGTACTTC. Translating gives CASRLRAGAQYF. V is TRBV12-3 or TRBV12-4 and J is TRBJ2-5; D may be TRBD2 (5 bases). The CDR3 has 12 amino acids. The ends were cut back, 6 bases at V and 9 bases at J, with 14 bases in the middle.

Of note for this clonotype: Because it lacks the conserved phenylalanine or tryptophan at the end, this CDR3 is likely a read error. V gene TRBV7-2 combines with J gene TRBJ2-5, with TRBD1 identical over 9 bases. The CDR3 has 17 amino acids. Germline assignment: CDR1 SGHTA and CDR2 FQGNSA. The CDR3 nucleotides are TGCGCCAGCAGCCAAGAGGGACAGGGAGTTTTCCAAGAGACCCAGTACTGC. Translated, it gives CASSQEGQGVFQETQYC.

This clonotype was seen a handful of times. This clone may be a read error of a much larger clone one base away. J is TRBJ1-5 and V is TRBV12-5, with D hard to call. V shed 1 base and J shed 5 bases, with 3 bases lying between them. The CDR3 is 12 amino acids. Per the germline V gene, CDR1 is LGHNT and CDR2 is FRNRAP. Here the CDR3 reads CASGLAYQPQHF. The CDR3 nucleotides read TGTGCTAGTGGTTTGGCTTATCAGCCCCAGCATTTT. Full variable domain (missing parts from reference TRBV12-5 and TRBJ1-5): DARVTQTPRHKVTEMGQEVTMRCQPILGHNTVFWYRQTMMQGLELLAYFRNRAPLDDSGMPKDRFSAEMPDATLATLKIQPSEPRDSAVYFCASGLAYQPQHFGDGTRLSIL.

This clonotype was picked up many times. The rearrangement uses TRBV7-2 and TRBJ2-2; 7 nucleotides match TRBD1. V shed 1 base, J shed 6 bases, and the junction held 2 bases outside the gene matches. The germline V gene encodes CDR1 SGHTA and CDR2 FQGNSA. The CDR3 contains 14 residues. The CDR3 protein is CASSLGTGAGELFF. The CDR3 DNA follows: TGTGCCAGCAGCTTAGGAACAGGGGCCGGGGAGCTGTTTTTT.

This clonotype has just a few counts. CDR3 residues: CASSERQGLYEQYF. In nucleotides, the CDR3 is TGTGCCAGCAGCGAGCGACAGGGACTCTACGAGCAGTACTTC. The rearrangement links TRBV5-6 to TRBJ2-7; a weak D match, TRBD1 (7 bases). The CDR3 consists of 14 residues. V lost 4 bases and J lost 3, with 14 bases in between. CDR1 and CDR2 from the germline V gene are SGHDT and YYEEEE.